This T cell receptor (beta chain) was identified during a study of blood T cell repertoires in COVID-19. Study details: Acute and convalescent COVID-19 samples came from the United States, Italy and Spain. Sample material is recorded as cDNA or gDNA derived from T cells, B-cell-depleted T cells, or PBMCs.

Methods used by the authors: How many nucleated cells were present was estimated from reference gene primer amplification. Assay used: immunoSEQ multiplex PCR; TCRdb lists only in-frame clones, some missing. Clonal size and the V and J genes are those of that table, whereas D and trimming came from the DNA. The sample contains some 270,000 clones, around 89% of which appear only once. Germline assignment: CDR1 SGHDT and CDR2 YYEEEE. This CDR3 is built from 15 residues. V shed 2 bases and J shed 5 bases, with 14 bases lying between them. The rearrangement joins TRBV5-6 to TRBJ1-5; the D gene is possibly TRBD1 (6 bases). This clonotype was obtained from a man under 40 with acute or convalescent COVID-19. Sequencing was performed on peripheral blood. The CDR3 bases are TGTGCCAGCAGCTTACGTGGGGGCTGGGATCAGCCCCAGCATTTT. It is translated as CASSLRGGWDQPQHF.